A selection of T cell receptor beta chains follows, all from one sample in a study of cytomegalovirus exposure and HLA in healthy donors. The protocol was immunoSEQ multiplex PCR, while the TCRdb copy is restricted to in-frame clones and leaves out a portion. The sample yields around 130,000 clones, around 92% seen once. Material for sequencing was PBMCs. Source of these receptors: a man between 25 and 39 years old in good health and CMV-seronegative. The CDR3 runs from the conserved cysteine through the conserved F or W. The order of the fields is D gene, J gene, CDR3 length, V gene, CDR3 DNA, CDR3 protein. D genes are given only for firm matches.

. | TRBJ1-2 | 11 | TRBV28 | TGTGCCAGCAGTAGGGGGAATGGCTACACCTTC | CASSRGNGYTF
TRBD1 | TRBJ2-5 | 12 | TRBV28 | TGTGCCAGACAGGGGCGAAGGGAGACCCAGTACTTC | CARQGRRETQYF
. | TRBJ1-4 | 15 | TRBV28 | TGTGCCAGCAGTCCCCGTCGGGGGGGGAATGAAAAACTGTTTTTT | CASSPRRGGNEKLFF
TRBD2 | TRBJ2-2 | 15 | TRBV18 | TGTGCCAGCTCACCACCCTCGCTAGCGGGCGGGGAGCTGTTTTTT | CASSPPSLAGGELFF
TRBD1 | TRBJ1-2 | 13 | TRBV5-1 | TGCGCCAGCAGCTCGGGACAGACACGCCGCTACACCTTC | CASSSGQTRRYTF
. | TRBJ1-2 | 15 | TRBV14 | TGTGCCAGCAGCCTAGATTGGGAGTCGGCCTATGGCTACACCTTC | CASSLDWESAYGYTF
TRBD2 | TRBJ2-2 | 14 | TRBV2 | TGTGCCAGCAGCAGTAGCGGGGGGGCCGGGGAGCTGTTTTTT | CASSSSGGAGELFF
. | TRBJ1-5 | 19 | TRBV19 | TGTGCCAGTAGTACCCCGAGCAGGGGAACCACTTATAGCAATCAGCCCCAGCATTTT | CASSTPSRGTTYSNQPQHF
TRBD1 | TRBJ2-5 | 18 | TRBV5-1 | TGCGCCAGCAGCCTTAACCCCGGGACAGGGTTTCGGCAAGAGACCCAGTACTTC | CASSLNPGTGFRQETQYF
. | TRBJ1-3 | 16 | TRBV6-1 | TGTGCCAGCAGTGAGCCTTACAGTTACTCTGGAAACACCATATATTTT | CASSEPYSYSGNTIYF
. | TRBJ1-6 | 15 | TRBV6-6 | TGTGCCAGCAGTCGCCAATTACAGGGTAATTCACCCCTCCACTTT | CASSRQLQGNSPLHF